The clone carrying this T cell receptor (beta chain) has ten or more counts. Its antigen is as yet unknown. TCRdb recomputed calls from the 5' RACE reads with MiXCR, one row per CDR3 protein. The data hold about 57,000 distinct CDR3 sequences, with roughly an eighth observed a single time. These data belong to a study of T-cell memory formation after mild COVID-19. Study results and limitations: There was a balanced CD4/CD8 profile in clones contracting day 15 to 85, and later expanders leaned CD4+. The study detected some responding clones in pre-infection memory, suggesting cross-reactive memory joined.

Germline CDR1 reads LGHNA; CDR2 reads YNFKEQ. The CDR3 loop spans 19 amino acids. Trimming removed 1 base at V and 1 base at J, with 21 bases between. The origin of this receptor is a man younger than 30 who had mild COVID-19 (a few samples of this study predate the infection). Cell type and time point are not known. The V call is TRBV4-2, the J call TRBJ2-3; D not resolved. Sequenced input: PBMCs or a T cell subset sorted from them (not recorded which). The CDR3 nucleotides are TGTGCCAGCAGCCAAGGATTGGCCCAGGCAGCCCCTGGCACAGATACGCAGTATTTT. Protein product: CASSQGLAQAAPGTDTQYF.